The 23 T cell receptor beta chains presented below share a single source sample, sequenced in a study of blood T cell repertoires in COVID-19. Repertoires were generated with immunoSEQ multiplex PCR, while TCRdb's copy carries only in-frame clones and drops some. The data show about 260,000 clones, with 80% to 90% seen just once and 2% to 2.5% held by the top ten. The sample comprised PBMCs or T cells enriched from blood (not recorded which). The receptors here all came from a woman aged 18-29 years who had recovered from COVID-19.

In its sample, this clone was seen once. J is TRBJ1-6 and V is TRBV18, with 9 bases fitting TRBD1. The CDR3 spans 16 residues. CDR1 is KGHSH, CDR2 LQKENI, per germline. The J segment lost 7 bases and the V segment lost 1 base, leaving 5 bases of the junction unmatched. This CDR3 reads CASSPQETGGNSPLHF. Here the CDR3 DNA reads TGTGCCAGCTCACCACAAGAGACAGGGGGAAATTCACCCCTCCACTTT.

The genes are TRBV7-9 and TRBJ1-1; D call uncertain. The V gene lost 2 bases and the J gene lost 1 base, with 11 bases spanning the gap. Germline lookup yields CDR1 SEHNR and CDR2 FQNEAQ (reference sequence). The length of the CDR3 is 15 residues. The DNA of the CDR3 is TGTGCCAGCAGCTTAACAGAAACGGAGAACACTGAAGCTTTCTTT. Translated, it gives CASSLTETENTEAFF.

The chain employs TRBV11-2 and TRBJ2-5; 8 nucleotides align to TRBD1. Looked up from germline, CDR1 is SGHAT and CDR2 is FQNNGV. The CDR3 contains 15 residues. V gave up 0 bases and J gave up 5 bases; unmatched junction bases: 5. CDR3 amino acids: CASSLDTTGVETQYF. DNA for the CDR3: TGTGCCAGCAGCTTAGACACGACAGGGGTTGAGACCCAGTACTTC.

This chain connects TRBV9 to TRBJ2-3; 13 nucleotides agree with TRBD2. From germline, CDR1 is SGDLS and CDR2 YYNGEE. The CDR3 runs to 17 residues. The V gene end was trimmed by 1 base and the J gene end by 2 bases; junction bases not matched to a gene: 4. CDR3 nucleotide sequence: TGTGCCAGCAGCGTAAAGACTAGCGGGGGGTCCACAGATACGCAGTATTTT. Residues: CASSVKTSGGSTDTQYF.

The chain couples TRBV12-2 to TRBJ2-2; TRBD1 was called by the table and not checked on the DNA. TRBV12-2 is marked as a pseudogene. The CDR3 has 18 amino acids. The CDR3 loop reads CASRPPSARTPNTGELFF. The CDR3 DNA reads TGTGCAAGTCGCCCACCCTCTGCCCGGACACCAAACACCGGGGAGCTGTTTTTT.

The V and J genes are TRBV5-6 and TRBJ2-7, with 7 bases aligning to TRBD1. The CDR3 covers 13 residues. Germline V gene lookup returns CDR1 SGHDT and CDR2 YYEEEE. With 5 bases clipped from V and 5 bases from J, the junction kept 7 bases outside the gene matches. CDR3 nucleotide sequence: TGTGCCAGCAGTTCTACAGGGGTAAACGAGCAGTACTTC. The encoded protein is CASSSTGVNEQYF.

The V gene is TRBV3-1 (or the pseudogene TRBV3-2), the J gene TRBJ1-1; no reliable D call. V lost 8 bases, J lost 0 bases, and 19 bases lay in between. The CDR3 runs to 16 residues. Looked up from germline, CDR1 is LGHDT and CDR2 is YNNKEL (reference sequence). The CDR3 bases are TGTGCCAGCTCGCGGGTGGCCTCCAAGATGAACACTGAAGCTTTCTTT. It translates to CASSRVASKMNTEAFF.

The V call is TRBV11-2, the J call TRBJ1-5; 12 bases align to TRBD1. Germline V gene lookup returns CDR1 SGHAT and CDR2 FQNNGV. The CDR3 runs 17 residues. V shed 1 base and J 6 bases; nucleotides not matched to a gene: 7. The CDR3 DNA reads as TGTGCCAGCAGCTTAGTGGGGGACAGGGGGCTGAGTCAGCCCCAGCATTTT. Amino acid sequence: CASSLVGDRGLSQPQHF.

The chain recombines TRBV5-1 with TRBJ1-2, with no clear D. Germline CDR1 and CDR2: SGHRS and YFSETQ. There are 13 residues in the CDR3. The V and J ends lost 0 bases and 8 bases respectively, with 11 bases between them. CDR3 nucleotide sequence: TGCGCCAGCAGCTTGGATCTGACAAACGGCTACACCTTC. Its protein product is CASSLDLTNGYTF.

The V call is TRBV5-4, the J call TRBJ2-5, with 10 bases lining up with TRBD2. This CDR3 has 16 amino acids. Germline CDR1 reads SGHNT; CDR2 reads YYREEE (reference sequence). V shed 4 bases, J shed 4 bases, and the junction held 10 bases outside the gene matches. The CDR3 sequence: CASSPQTSGAGETQYF. In nucleotides, the CDR3 is TGTGCCAGCAGCCCACAAACTAGCGGGGCAGGAGAGACCCAGTACTTC.

Points on this clone: This sample includes further DNA sequences coding for the same CDR3. The chain is built from TRBV19 and TRBJ1-1, with D possibly matching TRBD1 (5 bases). Looked up from germline, CDR1 is LNHDA and CDR2 is SQIVND (reference sequence). The CDR3 contains 13 residues. V was cut by 4 bases and J by 1 base, with 7 bases left in between. Here the CDR3 DNA reads TGTGCCAGTAGTAGCGGGGGGAACACTGAAGCTTTCTTT. The encoded protein is CASSSGGNTEAFF.

The V call is TRBV29-1, the J call TRBJ2-1; maybe TRBD1 (5 bases). The CDR3 spans 13 residues. Germline V gene sequence: CDR1 SQVTM, CDR2 ANQGSEA. V gave up 5 bases and J gave up 3 bases, with 11 bases separating them. The CDR3 nucleotides are TGCAGCGTTCCCCAGGGCCTCTACAATGAGCAGTTCTTC. This translates into CSVPQGLYNEQFF.

CDR3 nucleotide sequence: TGTGCCAGCAGTCAGGGAATAAAGAACACTGAAGCTTTCTTT. Translating gives CASSQGIKNTEAFF. The J gene is TRBJ1-1, the V gene TRBV9; TRBD1 is a possible D gene (5 bases). The germline V gene has CDR1 SGDLS and CDR2 YYNGEE. The CDR3 is 14 amino acids. V lost 5 bases and J 1 base, leaving 12 bases between the germline ends.

The rearrangement links TRBV30 to TRBJ1-1; D perhaps matches TRBD1 (6 bases). With 3 bases removed from V and 4 bases from J, the gap between germline ends came to 15 bases. CDR1 GTSNPN and CDR2 SVGIG come from the germline V gene (reference sequence). The CDR3 covers 14 residues. The CDR3 loop is CAWRTGPRGTEAFF. DNA of the CDR3: TGTGCCTGGAGGACAGGCCCTCGGGGCACTGAAGCTTTCTTT.

The gene calls are TRBV6-5 and TRBJ1-1; possible D gene TRBD1, 5 bases. V was pared by 0 bases and J by 0 bases, with 8 bases between. The CDR3 is made up of 15 amino acids. CDR1 is MNHEY, CDR2 SVGAGI, per germline. CDR3 in amino acids: CASSYSRVMNTEAFF. The CDR3 nucleotides are TGTGCCAGCAGTTACTCCAGGGTAATGAACACTGAAGCTTTCTTT.

The rearrangement uses TRBV5-1 and TRBJ2-3, with 8 bases lining up with TRBD2. This CDR3 is built from 16 residues. Germline V gene lookup returns CDR1 SGHRS and CDR2 YFSETQ. V gave up 0 bases and J gave up 4 bases; unmatched junction bases: 7. CDR3 coding DNA: TGCGCCAGCAGCTTGGGGGCCGGGGGGGGCTCAGATACGCAGTATTTT. This gives the protein CASSLGAGGGSDTQYF.

This chain links TRBV5-1 with TRBJ1-1; D is possibly TRBD1 (5 bases). CDR3 size: 15 residues. CDR1 is SGHRS and CDR2 is YFSETQ in the germline V gene. V shed 1 base and J shed 1 base, with 11 bases lying between them. The CDR3 is CASSLQGRSNTEAFF. The DNA for the CDR3 is TGCGCCAGCAGCTTGCAGGGCAGGTCGAACACTGAAGCTTTCTTT.

The chain couples TRBV28 to TRBJ2-6; 8 bases are a match to TRBD1. Germline lookup yields CDR1 MDHEN and CDR2 SYDVKM. The CDR3 loop spans 18 amino acids. J was trimmed by 0 bases and V by 3 bases; bases with no gene match: 7. The CDR3 DNA is TGTGCCAGCAGTTTCCTTACAGGGGGTTTCTCTGGGGCCAACGTCCTGACTTTC. Its protein is CASSFLTGGFSGANVLTF.

This clone appeared a single time. This sequence joins TRBV7-2 and TRBJ1-5; D possibly corresponds to TRBD1 (5 bases). The ends were cut back, 2 bases at V and 1 base at J, with 9 bases in the middle. This CDR3 has 15 residues. The germline V gene has CDR1 SGHTA and CDR2 FQGNSA. The CDR3 bases are TGTGCCAGCAGCTTAAGTGCAGGGAGCAATCAGCCCCAGCATTTT. Its protein is CASSLSAGSNQPQHF.

The CDR3 coding sequence is TGTGCCATCACTCCTCGGGGGGCAGGAAACACCATATATTTT. Encoded protein: CAITPRGAGNTIYF. This chain uses TRBV10-3 with TRBJ1-3; perhaps TRBD1 as D (6 bases). Per germline, CDR1 ENHRY and CDR2 SYGVKD. V dropped 7 bases and J dropped 4 bases, with 14 bases sitting between them. The CDR3 has 14 residues.

The chain uses TRBV6-5 and TRBJ1-4; 7 nucleotides line up with TRBD1. V gave up 9 bases and J gave up 3 bases; unmatched junction bases: 7. Germline assignment: CDR1 MNHEY and CDR2 SVGAGI. The CDR3 has 14 residues. CDR3 sequence: CASSPGQSNEKLFF. The CDR3 DNA sequence: TGTGCCAGTTCCCCGGGACAGTCTAATGAAAAACTGTTTTTT.

The gene calls are TRBV5-4 and TRBJ2-3, with TRBD1 identical over 8 bases. The CDR3 has 16 amino acids. After removal of 5 bases from V and 2 bases from J, the junction contained 10 bases not matched to a gene. Looked up from germline, CDR1 is SGHNT and CDR2 is YYREEE (reference sequence). CDR3 DNA sequence: TGTGCCAGCAGACCCCGGACAGGGACCCCCACAGATACGCAGTATTTT. It encodes CASRPRTGTPTDTQYF.

This chain joins TRBV2 and TRBJ1-1; D remains unclear. This CDR3 spans 12 amino acids. The germline V and J ends were trimmed by 6 bases and 4 bases, with 9 bases remaining between them. Germline lookup yields CDR1 SNHLY and CDR2 FYNNEI. The CDR3 region is CASRELSTEAFF. In nucleotides, the CDR3 is TGTGCCAGCAGGGAGTTGAGCACTGAAGCTTTCTTT.